The next 8 T cell receptor beta chains were all read from a single sample in a study of T cell responses to AZD1222 COVID-19 vaccine. TCRdb's copy holds only in-frame clones and misses some; the assay was immunoSEQ multiplex PCR. The sample yields some 130,000 clones, around 90% seen once. The sequencing here drew on peripheral blood, taken 28 days after the second AZD1222 dose. These receptors were taken from an adult who received the AZD1222 COVID-19 vaccine.

This chain uses TRBV5-1 with TRBJ2-7; 7 bases align to TRBD1. Germline V lookup: CDR1 SGHRS, CDR2 YFSETQ. CDR3 size: 15 residues. The V and J ends lost 0 bases and 7 bases, in that order; junction bases with no gene match: 10. As DNA, the CDR3 is TGCGCCAGCAGCTTGGCTGGGGGATACAGGGGAGAGCAGTACTTC. This encodes CASSLAGGYRGEQYF. The whole variable domain, remainder taken from reference TRBV5-1 and TRBJ2-7, is KAGVTQTPRYLIKTRGQQVTLSCSPISGHRSVSWYQQTPGQGLQFLFEYFSETQRNKGNFPGRFSGRQFSNSRSEMNVSTLELGDSALYLCASSLAGGYRGEQYFGPGTRLTVT.

The chain joins TRBV29-1 to TRBJ2-7; TRBD1 matches 11 bases. Unmatched junction bases numbered 5, after V lost 0 bases and J lost 1 base. The CDR3 extends over 16 amino acids. Per the germline V gene, CDR1 is SQVTM and CDR2 is ANQGSEA. CDR3 region: CSVEDGDRGESYEQYF. The CDR3 bases are TGCAGCGTTGAAGATGGGGACAGGGGGGAGTCCTACGAGCAGTACTTC.

This clone came up once. The rearrangement links TRBV5-6 to TRBJ1-2; D is perhaps TRBD1 (6 bases). CDR1 and CDR2 (germline): SGHDT, YYEEEE. Trimming removed 0 bases at V and 4 bases at J, with 13 bases between. The CDR3 has 15 residues. Here the CDR3 DNA reads TGTGCCAGCAGCTTGGAATGGGAGGGGGTCTATGGCTACACCTTC. Translating gives CASSLEWEGVYGYTF.

The V and J genes are TRBV12-3 or TRBV12-4 and TRBJ2-2, with D possibly TRBD1 on 5 matching bases. The CDR3 is 12 amino acids. V shed 8 bases and J shed 2 bases, with 6 bases lying between them. In nucleotides, the CDR3 is TGTGCCAGCGGGGCAAACACCGGGGAGCTGTTTTTT. Protein sequence: CASGANTGELFF.

The chain couples TRBV13 to TRBJ2-3, with D perhaps matching TRBD1 or TRBD2 (6 bases each). There are 15 residues in the CDR3. The germline V gene has CDR1 PRHDT and CDR2 FYEKMQ (reference sequence). Trimming shortened V by 5 bases and J by 6 bases, and 18 bases separated the two germline ends. The CDR3 sequence: CASSPRSEGVDTQYF. CDR3 sequence (DNA): TGTGCCAGCAGCCCTCGATCGGAGGGGGTGGATACGCAGTATTTT.

This chain connects TRBV6-1 to TRBJ1-5; D gene unclear. CDR3 length: 14 residues. V shed 3 bases and J shed 4 bases, with 10 bases lying between them. Germline CDR1 is MNHNS and CDR2 is SASEGT. In DNA form, the CDR3 reads TGTGCCAGCAGTGATCCTTTAAGGAATCAGCCCCAGCATTTT. This gives the protein CASSDPLRNQPQHF.

This chain joins TRBV6-6 and TRBJ1-2; TRBD1 is a possible D gene (5 bases). Germline values: CDR1 MNHNY, CDR2 SVGAGI (reference sequence). The CDR3 spans 14 residues. The ends were cut back, 4 bases at V and 6 bases at J, with 15 bases in the middle. The DNA for the CDR3 is TGTGCCAGCAGTTTCCTTCGGGGGACGGATGGCTACACCTTC. It codes for CASSFLRGTDGYTF.

The chain has TRBV7-9 and TRBJ2-7; 7 positions match TRBD1. The CDR3 consists of 15 residues. Losses at the gene ends were 5 bases for V and 1 base for J; bases not matched to a gene: 8. CDR1 is SEHNR, CDR2 FQNEAQ, per germline (reference sequence). The CDR3 loop is CASSPGGLHSYEQYF. The DNA of the CDR3 is TGTGCCAGCAGCCCAGGGGGATTACATTCCTACGAGCAGTACTTC.